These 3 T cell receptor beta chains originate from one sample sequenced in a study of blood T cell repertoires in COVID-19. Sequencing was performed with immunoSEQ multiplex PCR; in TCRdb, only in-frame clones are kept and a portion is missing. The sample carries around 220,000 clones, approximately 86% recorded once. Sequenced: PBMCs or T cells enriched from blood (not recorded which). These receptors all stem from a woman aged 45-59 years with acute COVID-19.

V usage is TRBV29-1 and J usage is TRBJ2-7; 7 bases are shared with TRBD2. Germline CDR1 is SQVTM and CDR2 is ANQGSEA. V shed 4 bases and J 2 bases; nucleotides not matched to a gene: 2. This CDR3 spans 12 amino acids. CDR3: CSVGAGPYEQYF. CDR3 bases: TGCAGCGTTGGAGCGGGGCCCTACGAGCAGTACTTC.

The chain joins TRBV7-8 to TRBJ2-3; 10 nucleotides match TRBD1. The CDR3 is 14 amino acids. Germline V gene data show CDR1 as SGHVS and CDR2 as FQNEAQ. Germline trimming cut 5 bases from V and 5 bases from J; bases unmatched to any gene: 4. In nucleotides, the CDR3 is TGTGCCAGCAGCGTGGACAGGGGGGTAGATACGCAGTATTTT. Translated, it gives CASSVDRGVDTQYF.

CDR3: CASNAGQGYSPLHF. The DNA of the CDR3 is TGTGCCAGTAACGCGGGACAGGGGTATTCACCCCTCCACTTT. The rearrangement uses TRBV19 and TRBJ1-6; TRBD1 agrees at 10 bases. The CDR3 loop spans 14 amino acids. The V and J ends lost 7 bases and 8 bases, in that order; junction bases with no gene match: 5. Germline CDR1 reads LNHDA; CDR2 reads SQIVND (reference sequence).